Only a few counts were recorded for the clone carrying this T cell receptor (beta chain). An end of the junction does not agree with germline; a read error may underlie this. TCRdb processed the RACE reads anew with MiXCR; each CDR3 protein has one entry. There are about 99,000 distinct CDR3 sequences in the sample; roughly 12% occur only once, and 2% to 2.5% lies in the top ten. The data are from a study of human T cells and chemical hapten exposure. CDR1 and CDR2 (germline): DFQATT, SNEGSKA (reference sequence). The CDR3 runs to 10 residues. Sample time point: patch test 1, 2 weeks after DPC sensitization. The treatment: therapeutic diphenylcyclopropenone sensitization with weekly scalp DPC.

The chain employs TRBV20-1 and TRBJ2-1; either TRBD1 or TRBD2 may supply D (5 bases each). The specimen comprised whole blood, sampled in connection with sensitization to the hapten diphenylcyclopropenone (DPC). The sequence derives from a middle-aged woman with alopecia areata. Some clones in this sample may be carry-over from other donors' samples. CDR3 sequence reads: CSALDGPRVF. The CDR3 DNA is TGCAGTGCACTAGACGGGCCCAGGGTTTTC.